The rows below give T cell receptor beta chains drawn from one sample of a study of T cell changes during pregnancy in multiple sclerosis. Measured with immunoSEQ multiplex PCR; TCRdb has only the in-frame clones, and not every one. Of around 30,000 clones in the sample, 75% to 90% were seen once. Sequenced here: CD8+ T cells from peripheral blood mononuclear cells, sampled in the second trimester of pregnancy. These receptors all stem from a female donor with multiple sclerosis, enrolled in a pregnancy study. CDR3s leave out the opening cysteine and the closing phenylalanine or tryptophan.

V	J	length	CDR3
TRBV16	TRBJ1-1	10	ASTAGGGKAF
TRBV28	TRBJ1-1	13	ASSLGQGGSTEAF
TRBV27	TRBJ1-1	12	ASSQQEGRTEAF
TRBV5-1	TRBJ1-2	19	ASSLFPQSGTGGFRDYGYT
TRBV9	TRBJ2-1	16	ASSAYVGGGIPYNEQF
TRBV11-2	TRBJ1-1	11	ASSSDWSTEAF
TRBV9	TRBJ2-2	12	ASSPGQYTGELF
TRBV4-1	TRBJ2-7	13	ASSLGTSGGYEQY
TRBV6-5	TRBJ1-1	12	ASIYEAGGTEAF
TRBV19	TRBJ1-6	14	ASSINTGVYNSPLH
TRBV27	TRBJ1-2	13	ASSSAGGTNYGYT